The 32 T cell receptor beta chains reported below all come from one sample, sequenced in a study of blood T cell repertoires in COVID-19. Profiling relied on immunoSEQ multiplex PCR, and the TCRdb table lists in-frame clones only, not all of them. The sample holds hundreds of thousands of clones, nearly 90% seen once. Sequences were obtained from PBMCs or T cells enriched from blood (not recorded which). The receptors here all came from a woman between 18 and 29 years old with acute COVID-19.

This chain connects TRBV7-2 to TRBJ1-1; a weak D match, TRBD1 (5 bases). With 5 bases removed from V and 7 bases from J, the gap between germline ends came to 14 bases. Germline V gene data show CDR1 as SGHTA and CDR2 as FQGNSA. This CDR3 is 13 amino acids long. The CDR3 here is CASSLGLKIEAFF. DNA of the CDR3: TGTGCCAGCAGCCTGGGACTGAAGATTGAAGCTTTCTTT.

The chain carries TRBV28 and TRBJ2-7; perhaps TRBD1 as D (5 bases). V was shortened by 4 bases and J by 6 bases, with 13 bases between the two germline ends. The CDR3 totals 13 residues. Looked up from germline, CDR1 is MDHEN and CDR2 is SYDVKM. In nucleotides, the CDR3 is TGTGCCAGCAGTTCCCCCAGGGTCGCCGAGCAGTACTTC. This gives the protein CASSSPRVAEQYF.

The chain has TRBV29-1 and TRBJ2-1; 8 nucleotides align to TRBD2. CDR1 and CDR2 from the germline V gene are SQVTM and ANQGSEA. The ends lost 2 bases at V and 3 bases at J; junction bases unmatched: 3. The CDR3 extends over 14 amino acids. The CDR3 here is CSVELLAGYNEQFF. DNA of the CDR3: TGCAGCGTTGAATTGCTAGCGGGCTACAATGAGCAGTTCTTC.

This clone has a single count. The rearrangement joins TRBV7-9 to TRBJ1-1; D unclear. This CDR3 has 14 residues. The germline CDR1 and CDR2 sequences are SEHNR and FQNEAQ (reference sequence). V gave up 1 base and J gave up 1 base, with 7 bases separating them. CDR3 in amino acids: CASSLDGPNTEAFF. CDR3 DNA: TGTGCCAGCAGCTTAGATGGGCCGAACACTGAAGCTTTCTTT.

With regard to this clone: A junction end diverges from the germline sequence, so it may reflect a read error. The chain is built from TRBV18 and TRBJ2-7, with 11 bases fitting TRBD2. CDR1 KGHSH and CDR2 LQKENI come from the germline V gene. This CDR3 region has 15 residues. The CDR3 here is CASSPPGLADNEQYF. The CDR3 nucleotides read TGTGCCAGCTCTCCACCGGGACTAGCGGATAACGAGCAGTACTTC.

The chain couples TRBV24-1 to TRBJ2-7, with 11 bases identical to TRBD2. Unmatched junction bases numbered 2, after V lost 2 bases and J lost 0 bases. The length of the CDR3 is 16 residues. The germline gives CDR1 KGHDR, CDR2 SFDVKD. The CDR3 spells CATSDSGTSGSYEQYF. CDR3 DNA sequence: TGTGCCACCAGTGATTCCGGGACTAGCGGCTCCTACGAGCAGTACTTC.

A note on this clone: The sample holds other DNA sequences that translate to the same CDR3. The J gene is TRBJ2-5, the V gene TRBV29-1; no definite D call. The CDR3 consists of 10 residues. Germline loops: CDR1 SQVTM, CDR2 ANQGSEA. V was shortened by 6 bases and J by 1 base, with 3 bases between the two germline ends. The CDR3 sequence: CSVLQETQYF. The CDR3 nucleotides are TGCAGCGTACTCCAAGAGACCCAGTACTTC.

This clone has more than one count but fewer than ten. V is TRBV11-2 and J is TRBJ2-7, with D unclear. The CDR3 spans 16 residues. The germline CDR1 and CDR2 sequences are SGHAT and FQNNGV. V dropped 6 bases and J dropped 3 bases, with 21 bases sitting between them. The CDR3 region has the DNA TGTGCCAGCAGTTCACTAAACTGGGTCGGAGTCTACGAGCAGTACTTC. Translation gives CASSSLNWVGVYEQYF.

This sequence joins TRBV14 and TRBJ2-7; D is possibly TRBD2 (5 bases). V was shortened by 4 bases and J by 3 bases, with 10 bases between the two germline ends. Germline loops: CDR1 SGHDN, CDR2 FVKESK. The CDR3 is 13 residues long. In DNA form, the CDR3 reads TGTGCCAGCAGCCTGGGGAGTTACTACGAGCAGTACTTC. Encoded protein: CASSLGSYYEQYF.

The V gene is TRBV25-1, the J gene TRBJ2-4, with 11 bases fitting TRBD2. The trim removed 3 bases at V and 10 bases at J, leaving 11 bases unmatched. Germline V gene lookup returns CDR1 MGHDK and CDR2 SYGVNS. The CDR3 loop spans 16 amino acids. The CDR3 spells CASSDPSTGTSGIQYF. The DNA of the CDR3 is TGTGCCAGCAGTGACCCCTCGACGGGGACTAGCGGAATTCAGTACTTC.

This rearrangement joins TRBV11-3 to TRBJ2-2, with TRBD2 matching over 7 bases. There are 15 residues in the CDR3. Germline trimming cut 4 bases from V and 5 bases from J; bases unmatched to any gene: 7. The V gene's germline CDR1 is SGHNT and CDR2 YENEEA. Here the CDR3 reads CASSYGGRGTGELFF. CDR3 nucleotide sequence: TGTGCCAGCAGCTATGGCGGGAGAGGGACCGGGGAGCTGTTTTTT.

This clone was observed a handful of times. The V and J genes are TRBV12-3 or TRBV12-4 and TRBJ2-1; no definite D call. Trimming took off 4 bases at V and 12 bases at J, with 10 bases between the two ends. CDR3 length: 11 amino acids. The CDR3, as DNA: TGTGCCAGCAGTTCCCGGTATGGGCAGTTCTTC. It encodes CASSSRYGQFF.

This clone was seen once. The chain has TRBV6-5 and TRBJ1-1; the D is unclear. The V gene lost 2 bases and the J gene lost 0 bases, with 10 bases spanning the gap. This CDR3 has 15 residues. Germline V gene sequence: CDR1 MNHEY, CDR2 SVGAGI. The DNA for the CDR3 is TGTGCCAGCAGTTACCTTAGGCAGGTGAACACTGAAGCTTTCTTT. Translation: CASSYLRQVNTEAFF.

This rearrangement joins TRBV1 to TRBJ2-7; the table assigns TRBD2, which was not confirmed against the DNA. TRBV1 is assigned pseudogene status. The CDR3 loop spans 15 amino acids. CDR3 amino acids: CTSSQGGRRSYEQYF. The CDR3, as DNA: TGCACCAGCAGCCAAGGAGGGAGGCGATCCTACGAGCAGTACTTC.

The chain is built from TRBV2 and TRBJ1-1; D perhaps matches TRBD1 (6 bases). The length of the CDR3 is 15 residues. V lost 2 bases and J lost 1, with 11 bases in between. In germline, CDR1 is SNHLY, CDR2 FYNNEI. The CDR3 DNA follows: TGTGCCAGCAGTGAAAGGGGGGGCTCGAACACTGAAGCTTTCTTT. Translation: CASSERGGSNTEAFF.

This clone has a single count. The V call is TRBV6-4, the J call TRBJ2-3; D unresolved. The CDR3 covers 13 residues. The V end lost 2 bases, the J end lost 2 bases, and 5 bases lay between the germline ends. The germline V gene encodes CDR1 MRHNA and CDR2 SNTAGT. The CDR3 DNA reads TGTGCCAGCAGTGACCCCTACACAGATACGCAGTATTTT. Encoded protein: CASSDPYTDTQYF.

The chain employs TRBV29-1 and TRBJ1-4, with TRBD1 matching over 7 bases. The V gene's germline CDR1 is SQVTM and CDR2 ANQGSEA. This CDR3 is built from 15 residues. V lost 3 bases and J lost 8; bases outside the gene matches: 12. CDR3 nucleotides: TGCAGCGTTGACTCGGGACAGTCCGAGGGGGAAAAACTGTTTTTT. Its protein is CSVDSGQSEGEKLFF.

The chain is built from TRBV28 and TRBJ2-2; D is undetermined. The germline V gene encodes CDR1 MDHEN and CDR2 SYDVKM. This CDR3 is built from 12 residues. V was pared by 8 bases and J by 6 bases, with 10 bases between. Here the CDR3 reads CASSYPSGELFF. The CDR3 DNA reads TGTGCCAGCTCCTACCCCTCCGGGGAGCTGTTTTTT.

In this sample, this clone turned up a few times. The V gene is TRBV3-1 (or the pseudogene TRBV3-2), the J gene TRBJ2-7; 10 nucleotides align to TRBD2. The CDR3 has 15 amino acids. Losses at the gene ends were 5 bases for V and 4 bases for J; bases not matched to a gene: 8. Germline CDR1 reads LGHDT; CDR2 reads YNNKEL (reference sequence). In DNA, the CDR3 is TGTGCCAGCAGCTTTAGCGGGAGGAATACGTACGAGCAGTACTTC. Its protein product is CASSFSGRNTYEQYF.

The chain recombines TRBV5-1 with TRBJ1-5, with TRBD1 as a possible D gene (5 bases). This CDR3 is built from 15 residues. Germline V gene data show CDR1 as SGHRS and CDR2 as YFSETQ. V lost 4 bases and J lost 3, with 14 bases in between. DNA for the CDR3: TGCGCCAGCAGCCCTACAGGAGCTCTCAATCAGCCCCAGCATTTT. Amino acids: CASSPTGALNQPQHF.

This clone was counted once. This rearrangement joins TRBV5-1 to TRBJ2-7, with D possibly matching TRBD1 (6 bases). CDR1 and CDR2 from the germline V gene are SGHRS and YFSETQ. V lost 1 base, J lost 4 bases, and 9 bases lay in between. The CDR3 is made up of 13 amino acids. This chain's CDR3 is CASSLHRDYEQYF. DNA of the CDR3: TGCGCCAGCAGCTTGCACAGGGATTACGAGCAGTACTTC.

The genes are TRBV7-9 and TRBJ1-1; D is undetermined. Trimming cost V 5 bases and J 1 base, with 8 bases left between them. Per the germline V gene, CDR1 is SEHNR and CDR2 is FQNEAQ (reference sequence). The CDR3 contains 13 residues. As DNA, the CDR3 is TGTGCCAGCAGCCCCCCGTCGAACACTGAAGCTTTCTTT. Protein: CASSPPSNTEAFF.

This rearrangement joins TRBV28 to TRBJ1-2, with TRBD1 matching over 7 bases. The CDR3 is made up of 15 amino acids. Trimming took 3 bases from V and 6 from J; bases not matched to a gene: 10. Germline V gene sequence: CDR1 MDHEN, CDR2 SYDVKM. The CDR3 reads CASSFYGSGTDGYTF. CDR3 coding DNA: TGTGCCAGCAGTTTTTACGGATCCGGGACAGATGGCTACACCTTC.

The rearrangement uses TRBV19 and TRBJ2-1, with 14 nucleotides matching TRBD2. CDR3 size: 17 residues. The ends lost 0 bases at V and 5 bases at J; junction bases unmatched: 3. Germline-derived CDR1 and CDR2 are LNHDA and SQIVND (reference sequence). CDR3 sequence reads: CASSIDEGLAGDNEQFF. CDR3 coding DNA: TGTGCCAGTAGTATAGATGAGGGACTAGCGGGGGACAATGAGCAGTTCTTC. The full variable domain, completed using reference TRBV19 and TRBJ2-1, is DGGITQSPKYLFRKEGQNVTLSCEQNLNHDAMYWYRQDPGQGLRLIYYSQIVNDFQKGDIAEGYSVSREKKESFPLTVTSAQKNPTAFYLCASSIDEGLAGDNEQFFGPGTRLTVL.

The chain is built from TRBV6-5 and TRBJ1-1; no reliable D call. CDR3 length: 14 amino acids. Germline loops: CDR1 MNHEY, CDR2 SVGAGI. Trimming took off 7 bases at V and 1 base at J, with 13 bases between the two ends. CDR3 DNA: TGTGCCAGCATGGAGGGATGGTCGAACACTGAAGCTTTCTTT. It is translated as CASMEGWSNTEAFF.

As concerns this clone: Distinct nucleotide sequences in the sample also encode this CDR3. CDR3 in amino acids: CASSGLAGSTDTQYF. The CDR3 coding sequence is TGTGCCAGCAGTGGACTAGCGGGATCCACAGATACGCAGTATTTT. V gene TRBV2 combines with J gene TRBJ2-3, with 11 positions matching TRBD2. The CDR3 has 15 residues. Germline V gives CDR1 SNHLY, CDR2 FYNNEI. V was clipped by 4 bases and J by 2 bases; unmatched bases: 2.

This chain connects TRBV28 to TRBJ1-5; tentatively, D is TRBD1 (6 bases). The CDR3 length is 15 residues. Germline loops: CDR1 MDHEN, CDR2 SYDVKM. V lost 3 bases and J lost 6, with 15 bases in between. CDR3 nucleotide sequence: TGTGCCAGCAGTTTCCCCAGGGGTGAGGGTCAGCCCCAGCATTTT. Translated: CASSFPRGEGQPQHF.

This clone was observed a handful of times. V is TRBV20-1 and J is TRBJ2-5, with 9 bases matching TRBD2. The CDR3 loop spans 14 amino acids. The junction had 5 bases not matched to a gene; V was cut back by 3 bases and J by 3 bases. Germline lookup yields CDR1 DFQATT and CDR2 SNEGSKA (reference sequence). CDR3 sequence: CSASRGRAEETQYF. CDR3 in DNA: TGCAGTGCTAGTCGCGGGAGGGCCGAAGAGACCCAGTACTTC.

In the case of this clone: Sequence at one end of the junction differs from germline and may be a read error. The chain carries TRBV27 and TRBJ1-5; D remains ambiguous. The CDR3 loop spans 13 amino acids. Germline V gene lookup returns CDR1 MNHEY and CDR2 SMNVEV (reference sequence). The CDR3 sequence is CASSFISDQPQHF. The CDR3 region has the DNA TGTGCCAGCAGTTTTATTAGCGATCAGCCCCAGCATTTT.

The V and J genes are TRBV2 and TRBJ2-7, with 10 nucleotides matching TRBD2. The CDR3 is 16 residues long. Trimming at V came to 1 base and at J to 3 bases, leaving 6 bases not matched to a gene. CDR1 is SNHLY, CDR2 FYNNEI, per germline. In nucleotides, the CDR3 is TGTGCCAGCAGTGAAGGGGTAGCTAGCGGGAGCTACGAGCAGTACTTC. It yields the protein CASSEGVASGSYEQYF. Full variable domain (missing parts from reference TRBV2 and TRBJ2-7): EPEVTQTPSHQVTQMGQEVILRCVPISNHLYFYWYRQILGQKVEFLVSFYNNEISEKSEIFDDQFSVERPDGSNFTLKIRSTKLEDSAMYFCASSEGVASGSYEQYFGPGTRLTVT.

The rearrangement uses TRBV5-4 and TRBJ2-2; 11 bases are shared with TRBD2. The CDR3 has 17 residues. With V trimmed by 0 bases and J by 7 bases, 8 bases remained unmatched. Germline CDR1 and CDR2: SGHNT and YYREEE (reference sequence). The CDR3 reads CASSLATSGIGGGELFF. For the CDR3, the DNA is TGTGCCAGCAGCTTGGCGACTAGCGGGATAGGGGGCGGGGAGCTGTTTTTT.

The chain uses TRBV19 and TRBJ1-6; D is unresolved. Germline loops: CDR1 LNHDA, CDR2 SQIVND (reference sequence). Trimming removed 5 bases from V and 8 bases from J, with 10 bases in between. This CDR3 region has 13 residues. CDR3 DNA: TGTGCCAGTAGTTTCACAGTGGATTCACCCCTCCACTTT. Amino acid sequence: CASSFTVDSPLHF.